One sample yielded the 27 T cell receptor beta chains listed below, sequenced in a study of T cell responses to AZD1222 COVID-19 vaccine. Using immunoSEQ multiplex PCR, the repertoire was profiled, and TCRdb retains in-frame clones only, with some absent. The sample yields more than 40,000 clones, less than 95% seen once. Sequences were derived from peripheral blood, sampled 28 days after the second AZD1222 dose. These TCRs come from an adult who received the AZD1222 COVID-19 vaccine.

V is TRBV5-6 and J is TRBJ1-6, with 8 bases lining up with TRBD1. The germline gives CDR1 SGHDT, CDR2 YYEEEE. Trimming took 0 bases from V and 12 from J; bases not matched to a gene: 14. The CDR3 is 17 residues long. The CDR3 DNA sequence: TGTGCCAGCAGCTTGGGGGACAGGACTCCCTTAGGGGAACCCCTCCACTTT. Translation gives CASSLGDRTPLGEPLHF.

The chain uses TRBV2 and TRBJ2-5, with TRBD2 as a possible D gene (5 bases). With 6 bases removed from V and 1 base from J, the gap between germline ends came to 15 bases. This CDR3 comprises 15 residues. The V gene's germline CDR1 is SNHLY and CDR2 FYNNEI. This CDR3 is CASRRIGGLQETQYF. The CDR3 DNA sequence: TGTGCCAGCAGACGAATAGGTGGACTCCAAGAGACCCAGTACTTC.

This chain connects TRBV5-1 to TRBJ2-5; possible D gene TRBD2, 6 bases. Germline values: CDR1 SGHRS, CDR2 YFSETQ. The ends were cut back, 2 bases at V and 0 bases at J, with 8 bases in the middle. The CDR3 extends over 14 amino acids. This CDR3 reads CASSFWGDQETQYF. The DNA for the CDR3 is TGCGCCAGCAGCTTTTGGGGGGACCAAGAGACCCAGTACTTC.

The rearrangement joins TRBV25-1 to TRBJ2-7; a possible D gene is TRBD1 (5 bases). The CDR3 spans 15 residues. V dropped 5 bases and J dropped 5 bases, with 19 bases sitting between them. Germline CDR1 is MGHDK and CDR2 is SYGVNS. CDR3: CASSKRSGYGDEQYF. CDR3 DNA sequence: TGTGCCAGCAGTAAAAGGTCAGGGTATGGAGACGAGCAGTACTTC.

The chain is built from TRBV5-6 and TRBJ2-7; perhaps TRBD1 as D (6 bases). Per the germline V gene, CDR1 is SGHDT and CDR2 is YYEEEE. The CDR3 contains 14 residues. Trimming removed 2 bases at V and 1 base at J, with 10 bases between. The CDR3 protein is CASSLRQVSYEQYF. The CDR3 nucleotides are TGTGCCAGCAGCTTACGACAGGTATCCTACGAGCAGTACTTC.

This chain connects TRBV7-6 to TRBJ1-1; no reliable D call. This CDR3 spans 12 amino acids. V was shortened by 6 bases and J by 2 bases, with 7 bases between the two germline ends. Germline CDR1 SGHVS, CDR2 FNYEAQ. Here the CDR3 DNA reads TGTGCCAGCAGTAATACAAACACTGAAGCTTTCTTT. Translating gives CASSNTNTEAFF.

In DNA form, the CDR3 reads TGTGCCAGCAGCAATTCGAACTGGGACAGGGCTTACACCGGGGAGCTGTTTTTT. It codes for CASSNSNWDRAYTGELFF. The chain recombines TRBV11-3 with TRBJ2-2, with 9 bases aligning to TRBD1. Germline CDR1 reads SGHNT; CDR2 reads YENEEA. The J segment lost 3 bases and the V segment lost 5 bases, leaving 13 bases of the junction unmatched. The CDR3 is made up of 18 amino acids.

The chain recombines TRBV4-3 with TRBJ2-1; TRBD2 matches 7 bases. Germline lookup yields CDR1 LGHNA and CDR2 YSLEER. CDR3 length: 14 residues. J lost 4 bases, V lost 3 bases, and 3 bases had no gene match. In DNA, the CDR3 is TGCGCCAGCAGCCACCGAGCGGGGTACAATGAGCAGTTCTTC. Amino acids: CASSHRAGYNEQFF.

The table lists this clone with a count of one. The chain has TRBV5-1 and TRBJ1-1; D is unclear. Germline V CDR1 and CDR2: SGHRS, YFSETQ. The CDR3 is 12 residues long. V was shortened by 1 base and J by 7 bases, with 8 bases between the two germline ends. Here the CDR3 DNA reads TGCGCCAGCAGCTTGACGGCGGATGAAGCTTTCTTT. Residues: CASSLTADEAFF. The complete variable domain, with remaining parts taken from reference TRBV5-1 and TRBJ1-1, reads KAGVTQTPRYLIKTRGQQVTLSCSPISGHRSVSWYQQTPGQGLQFLFEYFSETQRNKGNFPGRFSGRQFSNSRSEMNVSTLELGDSALYLCASSLTADEAFFGQGTRLTVV.

J is TRBJ2-7 and V is TRBV19, with 9 bases aligning to TRBD1. CDR1 and CDR2 from the germline V gene are LNHDA and SQIVND (reference sequence). V lost 4 bases to trimming and J lost 8 bases; unmatched junction nucleotides: 3. This CDR3 has 12 residues. CDR3 nucleotide sequence: TGTGCCAGTAGTACAGGACAGGGGAAGCAGTACTTC. Amino acids: CASSTGQGKQYF.

The rearrangement joins TRBV29-1 to TRBJ1-1; perhaps TRBD1 as D (5 bases). V dropped 6 bases and J dropped 0 bases, with 26 bases sitting between them. CDR3 length equals 18 residues. The V gene's germline CDR1 is SQVTM and CDR2 ANQGSEA. CDR3 DNA: TGCAGCGTGGAACTGACCAGGGACGTTTGGCAAATGAACACTGAAGCTTTCTTT. The encoded protein is CSVELTRDVWQMNTEAFF.

The genes are TRBV19 and TRBJ1-1, with no clear D. CDR1 and CDR2 from the germline V gene are LNHDA and SQIVND (reference sequence). The V end lost 3 bases, the J end lost 3 bases, and 5 bases lay between the germline ends. This CDR3 has 12 amino acids. The CDR3, as DNA: TGTGCCAGTAGTATGTGGGACACTGAAGCTTTCTTT. As protein: CASSMWDTEAFF.

V and J are TRBV7-2 and TRBJ1-3, with D uncertain. V lost 3 bases, J lost 5 bases, and 14 bases lay in between. The CDR3 extends over 15 amino acids. The germline V gene encodes CDR1 SGHTA and CDR2 FQGNSA. The CDR3 sequence: CASSFPSLGRNTIYF. Written as DNA, the CDR3 is TGTGCCAGCAGCTTCCCGTCCCTGGGCAGAAACACCATATATTTT.

The rearrangement links TRBV19 to TRBJ1-3; 7 bases line up with TRBD1. The germline V gene encodes CDR1 LNHDA and CDR2 SQIVND (reference sequence). The CDR3 length is 17 residues. V lost 3 bases to trimming and J lost 0 bases; unmatched junction nucleotides: 8. Here the CDR3 DNA reads TGTGCCAGTAGTATCGGTAGACAGGGATCCTCTGGAAACACCATATATTTT. Its protein is CASSIGRQGSSGNTIYF.

The chain employs TRBV7-9 and TRBJ1-1; TRBD1 matches at 9 bases. In germline, CDR1 is SEHNR, CDR2 FQNEAQ (reference sequence). V trimming: 5 bases; J trimming: 6 bases; junction bases outside the gene matches: 13. This CDR3 comprises 16 residues. DNA for the CDR3: TGTGCCAGCAGCGTACAGGGGGCCGTAGTGGGCTCTGAAGCTTTCTTT. It specifies CASSVQGAVVGSEAFF.

This chain links TRBV7-8 with TRBJ1-1; the D is unclear. The CDR3 covers 15 residues. V was cut by 5 bases and J by 0 bases, with 13 bases left in between. Per germline, CDR1 SGHVS and CDR2 FQNEAQ. The CDR3 loop is CASSHSANLNTEAFF. Written as DNA, the CDR3 is TGTGCCAGCAGCCACTCCGCCAACTTGAACACTGAAGCTTTCTTT.

The V call is TRBV7-6, the J call TRBJ2-7; 10 nucleotides line up with TRBD1. The germline CDR1 and CDR2 sequences are SGHVS and FNYEAQ. The CDR3 length is 17 residues. J gave up 0 bases and V 3 bases, and 8 bases lay outside the gene matches. Here the CDR3 DNA reads TGTGCCAGCAGCTTTTTTGCTGGGACAGGGGTCTCCTACGAGCAGTACTTC. Protein: CASSFFAGTGVSYEQYF.

The J gene is TRBJ1-1, the V gene TRBV6-5; D unresolved. V lost 5 bases to trimming and J lost 1 base, with 14 bases between them. From germline, CDR1 is MNHEY and CDR2 SVGAGI. The CDR3 spans 15 residues. The CDR3 coding sequence is TGTGCCAGCAGTCCCCCTTCCAATTGGAACACTGAAGCTTTCTTT. Protein sequence: CASSPPSNWNTEAFF.

V usage is TRBV10-3 and J usage is TRBJ2-2, with D tentatively TRBD2 (6 bases). V was shortened by 6 bases and J by 7 bases, with 12 bases between the two germline ends. CDR3 length: 13 residues. CDR1 and CDR2 (germline): ENHRY, SYGVKD. The chain's CDR3 is CAISGGAGGELFF. CDR3 nucleotide sequence: TGTGCCATCAGCGGAGGGGCTGGCGGGGAGCTGTTTTTT.

The J gene is TRBJ2-5, the V gene TRBV5-6, with 15 bases aligning to TRBD2. With V trimmed by 4 bases and J by 0 bases, 7 bases remained unmatched. CDR3 size: 18 residues. Germline CDR1 and CDR2: SGHDT and YYEEEE. CDR3 sequence (DNA): TGTGCCAGCAGCATCCCGGGACTAGCGGGGGGTTACCAAGAGACCCAGTACTTC. It is translated as CASSIPGLAGGYQETQYF.

J is TRBJ1-3 and V is TRBV7-8; no firm D call. Germline V gene lookup returns CDR1 SGHVS and CDR2 FQNEAQ. V dropped 6 bases and J dropped 1 base, with 13 bases sitting between them. The CDR3 runs 15 residues. The CDR3 DNA is TGTGCCAGCAGTCTTGAGTGGGGATCTGGAAACACCATATATTTT. Amino acids: CASSLEWGSGNTIYF.

The rearrangement joins TRBV11-2 to TRBJ1-2; D is possibly TRBD1 (6 bases). The V end lost 10 bases, the J end lost 8 bases, and 20 bases lay between the germline ends. Germline V gene lookup returns CDR1 SGHAT and CDR2 FQNNGV. This CDR3 spans 13 amino acids. CDR3 DNA: TGTGCCACAACCCGAGGGGGGGTCCGGGGCTACACCTTC. It encodes CATTRGGVRGYTF.

A few counts support this clone. The CDR3 reads CSVNGQGLNTEAFF. The CDR3 region has the DNA TGCAGCGTTAATGGACAGGGCCTGAACACTGAAGCTTTCTTT. The J gene is TRBJ1-1, the V gene TRBV29-1; TRBD1 agrees at 8 bases. Germline V gives CDR1 SQVTM, CDR2 ANQGSEA. V lost 5 bases and J lost 0; bases outside the gene matches: 5. The CDR3 is 14 amino acids.

CDR3 amino acids: CASSSLAGSYNEQFF. CDR3 sequence (DNA): TGTGCCAGCAGCTCACTAGCGGGGTCCTACAATGAGCAGTTCTTC. The rearrangement uses TRBV6-5 and TRBJ2-1; 10 bases are a match to TRBD2. Per germline, CDR1 MNHEY and CDR2 SVGAGI. The CDR3 loop spans 15 amino acids. J gave up 1 base and V 6 bases, and 3 bases lay outside the gene matches.

The V call is TRBV28, the J call TRBJ2-6; the D gene is possibly TRBD2 (6 bases). This CDR3 spans 16 amino acids. Germline-derived CDR1 and CDR2 are MDHEN and SYDVKM. V lost 6 bases and J 0 bases, leaving 12 bases between the germline ends. CDR3 amino acids: CASSPRGGSGANVLTF. The CDR3 DNA sequence: TGTGCCAGCAGCCCGCGGGGTGGCTCTGGGGCCAACGTCCTGACTTTC.

The chain employs TRBV2 and TRBJ1-5; D is perhaps TRBD1 (6 bases). The germline V gene has CDR1 SNHLY and CDR2 FYNNEI. V was trimmed by 8 bases and J by 1 base, leaving 9 bases between them. The CDR3 covers 13 residues. This CDR3 reads CASRDRSNQPQHF. CDR3 DNA: TGTGCCAGCCGAGACAGGAGCAATCAGCCCCAGCATTTT.

The V call is TRBV10-1, the J call TRBJ2-3, with 7 nucleotides matching TRBD1. This CDR3 contains 12 residues. J lost 4 bases, V lost 9 bases, and 4 bases had no gene match. Germline V gene sequence: CDR1 WNHNN, CDR2 SYGVQD (reference sequence). The CDR3 nucleotides are TGCGCCAGTCAAGGGGGCGCAGATACGCAGTATTTT. This translates into CASQGGADTQYF.